The 11 T cell receptor beta chains listed next were all sequenced from one sample in a study of blood T cell repertoires in COVID-19. TCRdb's copy holds only in-frame clones and misses some; the assay was immunoSEQ multiplex PCR. This sample has 90,000 to 120,000 clones, with roughly nine tenths found just once. Material for sequencing was peripheral blood. These receptors were obtained from a man aged 40-49 years with active or convalescent COVID-19.

The chain couples TRBV7-2 to TRBJ2-7; 7 positions agree with TRBD2. This CDR3 spans 14 amino acids. The V gene's germline CDR1 is SGHTA and CDR2 FQGNSA. With V trimmed by 6 bases and J by 7 bases, 12 bases remained unmatched. Here the CDR3 reads CASREAGTPGEQYF. CDR3 sequence (DNA): TGTGCCAGCAGAGAAGCGGGGACCCCTGGTGAGCAGTACTTC.

The CDR3 nucleotides are TGTGCCAGCAGCCAGGGACTAGCGAGGACAGATACGCAGTATTTT. It codes for CASSQGLARTDTQYF. The V gene is TRBV3-1 (or the pseudogene TRBV3-2), the J gene TRBJ2-3, with 10 bases fitting TRBD2. The CDR3 length is 15 residues. Per the germline V gene, CDR1 is LGHDT and CDR2 is YNNKEL (reference sequence). V was clipped by 3 bases and J by 3 bases; unmatched bases: 3.

The chain is built from TRBV2 and TRBJ2-7; a possible D gene is TRBD2 (5 bases). The V end lost 6 bases, the J end lost 0 bases, and 9 bases lay between the germline ends. This CDR3 has 13 amino acids. The germline V gene has CDR1 SNHLY and CDR2 FYNNEI. The CDR3 DNA reads TGTGCCAGCAGGGATGACTACTCCTACGAGCAGTACTTC. It specifies CASRDDYSYEQYF.

CDR3 sequence (DNA): TGTGCCAGCAGCTTATCCCGGGAGACCTACAATGAGCAGTTCTTC. It encodes CASSLSRETYNEQFF. The genes are TRBV11-2 and TRBJ2-1; maybe TRBD2 (6 bases). Trimming took 2 bases from V and 2 from J, leaving 10 bases between them. CDR3 length: 15 amino acids. Germline V gene sequence: CDR1 SGHAT, CDR2 FQNNGV.

This clone was seen only a few times. The chain carries TRBV18 and TRBJ2-7, with 7 bases that match TRBD1. Germline V lookup: CDR1 KGHSH, CDR2 LQKENI. V shed 3 bases and J 1 base; nucleotides not matched to a gene: 6. This CDR3 is 15 amino acids long. CDR3 region: CASSPPTGQSYEQYF. The CDR3 DNA is TGTGCCAGCTCACCGCCTACGGGACAGTCCTACGAGCAGTACTTC. The full variable domain, completed using reference TRBV18 and TRBJ2-7, is NAGVMQNPRHLVRRRGQEARLRCSPMKGHSHVYWYRQLPEEGLKFMVYLQKENIIDESGMPKERFSAEFPKEGPSILRIQQVVRGDSAAYFCASSPPTGQSYEQYFGPGTRLTVT.

The chain carries TRBV14 and TRBJ1-2; 7 bases are shared with TRBD1. The CDR3 has 13 residues. With V trimmed by 4 bases and J by 2 bases, 1 base remained unmatched. Germline V lookup: CDR1 SGHDN, CDR2 FVKESK. Written as DNA, the CDR3 is TGTGCCAGCAGCCGGGGACAGAACTATGGCTACACCTTC. Translated: CASSRGQNYGYTF.

This clone was picked up a small number of times. The chain links TRBV11-2 to TRBJ1-1, with 11 bases identical to TRBD1. Germline CDR1 reads SGHAT; CDR2 reads FQNNGV. V was pared by 3 bases and J by 1 base, with 7 bases of the junction left unmatched. The CDR3 contains 17 residues. CDR3 residues: CASSLGQGGRANTEAFF. CDR3 coding DNA: TGTGCCAGCAGCTTGGGACAGGGGGGCCGGGCGAACACTGAAGCTTTCTTT.

This clone was found a few times. The chain recombines TRBV10-3 with TRBJ2-7, with a tentative D call TRBD2 (5 bases). The CDR3 loop spans 14 amino acids. CDR1 and CDR2 from the germline V gene are ENHRY and SYGVKD. Trimming pared 2 bases from V and 2 bases from J, leaving 10 bases between. The CDR3 DNA is TGTGCCATCAGTGAGCCATACGGGACCTACGAGCAGTACTTC. It yields the protein CAISEPYGTYEQYF.

A single count supports this clone. V is TRBV6-6 and J is TRBJ1-2; TRBD1 matches at 8 bases. V trimming: 6 bases; J trimming: 2 bases; junction bases outside the gene matches: 2. The CDR3 covers 13 residues. In germline, CDR1 is MNHNY, CDR2 SVGAGI (reference sequence). CDR3 DNA: TGTGCCAGCAGCGGACAGGGAAACTATGGCTACACCTTC. It specifies CASSGQGNYGYTF.

This chain links TRBV9 with TRBJ2-1, with D unresolved. The germline V gene has CDR1 SGDLS and CDR2 YYNGEE. Trimming took off 4 bases at V and 8 bases at J, with 7 bases between the two ends. The CDR3 contains 11 residues. CDR3 sequence (DNA): TGTGCCAGCAGCCCCGGGTATGAGCAGTTCTTC. Translation: CASSPGYEQFF.

V gene TRBV28 combines with J gene TRBJ1-4; TRBD1 agrees at 7 bases. Germline values: CDR1 MDHEN, CDR2 SYDVKM. Losses at the gene ends were 6 bases for V and 7 bases for J; bases not matched to a gene: 8. The CDR3 covers 14 residues. CDR3 region: CASSPDRVFEKLFF. The DNA of the CDR3 is TGTGCCAGCAGCCCCGACAGGGTATTTGAAAAACTGTTTTTT.